Presented here are 27 T cell receptor beta chains from one specimen sequenced in a study of blood T cell repertoires in COVID-19. TCRdb's copy holds only in-frame clones and misses some; the assay was immunoSEQ multiplex PCR. The sample gives fewer than 300,000 clones, 82% of which show up once; approximately 5% is in the top ten. Sequencing was performed on PBMCs or T cells enriched from blood (not recorded which). These receptors were taken from a man aged 40-49 years who had been exposed to COVID-19.

The CDR3 sequence: CASSDHIKRSGGGRSLCTDTQYF. Here the CDR3 DNA reads TGTGCCAGCAGTGACCACATTAAACGGAGTGGGGGAGGCCGGTCGCTTTGCACAGATACGCAGTATTTT. V gene TRBV6-4 combines with J gene TRBJ2-3; D might be TRBD2 (6 bases). CDR1 and CDR2 from the germline V gene are MRHNA and SNTAGT. V gave up 2 bases and J gave up 1 base, with 34 bases separating them. The CDR3 runs to 23 residues.

The chain has TRBV6-4 and TRBJ2-3; 9 bases are a match to TRBD2. This CDR3 region has 15 residues. Germline values: CDR1 MRHNA, CDR2 SNTAGT. V trimming: 4 bases; J trimming: 7 bases; junction bases outside the gene matches: 9. The CDR3 nucleotides are TGTGCCAGCAGTGGTGATAGCGGGAGTGGAAATACGCAGTATTTT. Protein sequence: CASSGDSGSGNTQYF.

The CDR3 DNA is TGTGCCAGTAGTCTCGACAGGGGAGGAGTAGCTTTCTTT. Residues: CASSLDRGGVAFF. This chain links TRBV19 with TRBJ1-1; 8 bases are shared with TRBD1. With V trimmed by 5 bases and J by 10 bases, 9 bases remained unmatched. Germline CDR1 and CDR2: LNHDA and SQIVND (reference sequence). The CDR3 runs to 13 residues.

The chain has TRBV11-3 and TRBJ2-1; D gene ambiguous. Germline CDR1 reads SGHNT; CDR2 reads YENEEA. The ends were cut back, 6 bases at V and 6 bases at J, with 9 bases in the middle. The CDR3 contains 12 residues. CDR3 region: CASREKRNEQFF. In nucleotides, the CDR3 is TGTGCCAGCAGGGAGAAGCGCAATGAGCAGTTCTTC.

The CDR3 nucleotides read TGTGCCAGCAGTGACGGGGGGTCCAACTACAATGAGCAGTTCTTC. It specifies CASSDGGSNYNEQFF. This chain connects TRBV6-4 to TRBJ2-1; TRBD2 is a possible D gene (6 bases). Trimming took off 2 bases at V and 3 bases at J, with 11 bases between the two ends. CDR1 MRHNA and CDR2 SNTAGT come from the germline V gene. This CDR3 is built from 15 residues.

The J gene is TRBJ1-1, the V gene TRBV10-3; possible D gene TRBD1, 6 bases. This CDR3 is 15 amino acids long. The ends were cut back, 6 bases at V and 2 bases at J, with 16 bases in the middle. Germline lookup yields CDR1 ENHRY and CDR2 SYGVKD. The CDR3 DNA sequence: TGTGCCATCAGCGAACCGGGACAACCTAACACTGAAGCTTTCTTT. This gives the protein CAISEPGQPNTEAFF.

J is TRBJ1-1 and V is TRBV2, with 7 bases lining up with TRBD1. Trimming took 6 bases from V and 0 from J; bases not matched to a gene: 4. CDR1 is SNHLY and CDR2 is FYNNEI in the germline V gene. CDR3 size: 14 residues. CDR3 residues: CASSPGQMNTEAFF. The CDR3 DNA follows: TGTGCCAGCAGCCCGGGACAGATGAACACTGAAGCTTTCTTT. The full variable domain, its missing parts supplied by reference TRBV2 and TRBJ1-1, is EPEVTQTPSHQVTQMGQEVILRCVPISNHLYFYWYRQILGQKVEFLVSFYNNEISEKSEIFDDQFSVERPDGSNFTLKIRSTKLEDSAMYFCASSPGQMNTEAFFGQGTRLTVV.

V and J are TRBV7-3 and TRBJ2-1, with 9 bases fitting TRBD2. The CDR3 runs to 16 residues. CDR1 and CDR2 from the germline V gene are SGHTA and FQGTGA. V lost 1 base, J lost 0 bases, and 1 base stayed unmatched. CDR3: CASSLNSGGSYNEQFF. Here the CDR3 DNA reads TGTGCCAGCAGCTTAAATAGCGGGGGCTCCTACAATGAGCAGTTCTTC.

V is TRBV19 and J is TRBJ2-7; D is undetermined. V was cut by 6 bases and J by 0 bases, with 6 bases left in between. The CDR3 is 12 amino acids. The germline V gene has CDR1 LNHDA and CDR2 SQIVND (reference sequence). The CDR3 protein is CASSLSSYEQYF. The CDR3 DNA sequence: TGTGCCAGTAGCTTGAGCTCCTACGAGCAGTACTTC. Complete variable domain (other parts from reference TRBV19 and TRBJ2-7): DGGITQSPKYLFRKEGQNVTLSCEQNLNHDAMYWYRQDPGQGLRLIYYSQIVNDFQKGDIAEGYSVSREKKESFPLTVTSAQKNPTAFYLCASSLSSYEQYFGPGTRLTVT.

The chain couples TRBV5-1 to TRBJ1-1; D is unresolved. Germline values: CDR1 SGHRS, CDR2 YFSETQ. V lost 4 bases and J 2 bases, leaving 9 bases between the germline ends. The CDR3 length is 13 residues. This CDR3 is CASSLGTNTEAFF. In DNA form, the CDR3 reads TGCGCCAGCAGCCTGGGCACAAACACTGAAGCTTTCTTT.

The CDR3 protein is CASSQAWGLAVYEQYF. The CDR3 coding sequence is TGTGCCAGCAGCCAAGCCTGGGGACTAGCCGTCTACGAGCAGTACTTC. This chain uses TRBV14 with TRBJ2-7, with 9 bases fitting TRBD2. The germline gives CDR1 SGHDN, CDR2 FVKESK. The junction had 7 bases not matched to a gene; V was cut back by 1 base and J by 3 bases. This CDR3 is 16 amino acids long.

CDR3 DNA sequence: TGTGCCAGCAGCCGGGACAGTAGTGGTAATCAGCCCCAGCATTTT. This codes for CASSRDSSGNQPQHF. This chain connects TRBV9 to TRBJ1-5, with 7 bases lining up with TRBD1. Germline-derived CDR1 and CDR2 are SGDLS and YYNGEE. The CDR3 is 15 residues long. V was clipped by 4 bases and J by 4 bases; unmatched bases: 8.

The chain links TRBV11-3 to TRBJ2-1; D is perhaps TRBD2 (6 bases). The CDR3 consists of 14 residues. Germline assignment: CDR1 SGHNT and CDR2 YENEEA. The V end was cut by 5 bases, the J end by 5 bases, with 13 bases between. CDR3 residues: CASSVGLQNNEQFF. For the CDR3, the DNA is TGTGCCAGCAGCGTGGGACTCCAAAACAATGAGCAGTTCTTC.

The gene calls are TRBV18 and TRBJ1-4, with 7 bases aligning to TRBD1. V was clipped by 5 bases and J by 6 bases; unmatched bases: 9. Germline V gene lookup returns CDR1 KGHSH and CDR2 LQKENI. The length of the CDR3 is 15 residues. This chain's CDR3 is CASSRAGQPDEKLFF. CDR3 nucleotide sequence: TGTGCCAGCTCAAGGGCGGGACAGCCGGATGAAAAACTGTTTTTT. The full variable domain, rest sourced from reference TRBV18 and TRBJ1-4, is NAGVMQNPRHLVRRRGQEARLRCSPMKGHSHVYWYRQLPEEGLKFMVYLQKENIIDESGMPKERFSAEFPKEGPSILRIQQVVRGDSAAYFCASSRAGQPDEKLFFGSGTQLSVL.

This clone was found a few times. The rearrangement uses TRBV19 and TRBJ1-1, with D tentatively TRBD1 (5 bases). There are 13 residues in the CDR3. Trimming left V 7 bases short and J 5 bases short, with 14 bases between. From germline, CDR1 is LNHDA and CDR2 SQIVND (reference sequence). CDR3 region: CASNGRVGTEAFF. The CDR3 DNA reads TGTGCCAGTAATGGCAGGGTTGGAACTGAAGCTTTCTTT. Using reference TRBV19 and TRBJ1-1 for the parts outside the CDR3, the full variable domain is DGGITQSPKYLFRKEGQNVTLSCEQNLNHDAMYWYRQDPGQGLRLIYYSQIVNDFQKGDIAEGYSVSREKKESFPLTVTSAQKNPTAFYLCASNGRVGTEAFFGQGTRLTVV.

V gene TRBV6-5 combines with J gene TRBJ1-5, with TRBD1 as a possible D gene (5 bases). Trimming left V 2 bases short and J 7 bases short, with 12 bases between. The CDR3 loop spans 14 amino acids. In germline, CDR1 is MNHEY, CDR2 SVGAGI. CDR3 DNA sequence: TGTGCCAGCAGTTACATGGGGGGGACGCAGCCCCAGCATTTT. It yields the protein CASSYMGGTQPQHF.

This chain links TRBV5-5 with TRBJ2-1; 11 positions match TRBD2. This CDR3 is built from 15 residues. Per germline, CDR1 SGHKS and CDR2 YYEKEE (reference sequence). Unmatched junction bases numbered 1, after V lost 0 bases and J lost 5 bases. Here the CDR3 DNA reads TGTGCCAGCAGCTTGGGGGGACTAGCGGACAATGAGCAGTTCTTC. This sequence encodes CASSLGGLADNEQFF.

The V and J genes are TRBV20-1 and TRBJ2-1, with D possibly being TRBD1 (5 bases). The CDR3 has 10 amino acids. Trimming stripped 6 bases from V and 5 bases from J, with 5 bases between. Germline assignment: CDR1 DFQATT and CDR2 SNEGSKA (reference sequence). The CDR3 DNA reads as TGCAGTGCAGGGGACAATGAGCAGTTCTTC. Translated, it gives CSAGDNEQFF.

The rearrangement uses TRBV19 and TRBJ1-2; 8 bases agree with TRBD1. J was trimmed by 4 bases and V by 6 bases; bases with no gene match: 4. Per the germline V gene, CDR1 is LNHDA and CDR2 is SQIVND (reference sequence). The CDR3 is made up of 13 amino acids. The chain's CDR3 is CASSTGQVYGYTF. CDR3 sequence (DNA): TGTGCCAGTAGCACGGGACAGGTCTATGGCTACACCTTC.

This chain connects TRBV5-1 to TRBJ2-2; TRBD2 matches at 7 bases. The length of the CDR3 is 16 residues. Trimming took 1 base from V and 0 from J; bases not matched to a gene: 3. Per germline, CDR1 SGHRS and CDR2 YFSETQ. The CDR3 coding sequence is TGCGCCAGCAGCTTGCTGGGGAGGGCGAACACCGGGGAGCTGTTTTTT. Its protein product is CASSLLGRANTGELFF. Combining the CDR3 with reference TRBV5-1 and TRBJ2-2 gives the whole variable domain KAGVTQTPRYLIKTRGQQVTLSCSPISGHRSVSWYQQTPGQGLQFLFEYFSETQRNKGNFPGRFSGRQFSNSRSEMNVSTLELGDSALYLCASSLLGRANTGELFFGEGSRLTVL.

The count of this clone is one. The chain carries TRBV5-1 and TRBJ1-1; TRBD1 matches 7 bases. V dropped 2 bases and J dropped 4; count of bases not matched to a gene: 11. Germline V CDR1 and CDR2: SGHRS, YFSETQ. This CDR3 is 16 amino acids long. Here the CDR3 reads CASSLRQGEDSTEAFF. DNA of the CDR3: TGCGCCAGCAGCTTACGACAGGGAGAGGACAGCACTGAAGCTTTCTTT.

The gene calls are TRBV12-3 or TRBV12-4 and TRBJ1-4, with D unclear. This CDR3 is 13 amino acids long. Deletions cut 6 bases from V and 3 bases from J, with 8 bases between. The CDR3 DNA reads as TGTGCCAGCAGCATCCTAGCTAATGAAAAACTGTTTTTT. Amino acids: CASSILANEKLFF.

This chain uses TRBV5-6 with TRBJ2-5; D might be TRBD2 (6 bases). Trimming pared 4 bases from V and 5 bases from J, leaving 12 bases between. The germline V gene encodes CDR1 SGHDT and CDR2 YYEEEE. The CDR3 extends over 13 amino acids. In DNA, the CDR3 is TGTGCCAGCAGCCGGAGGGGTGGCGAGACCCAGTACTTC. This sequence encodes CASSRRGGETQYF.

CDR3 DNA sequence: TGTGCCAGCAGTTTACCAGATAAAATCACTGAAGCTTTCTTT. Translation: CASSLPDKITEAFF. The genes are TRBV28 and TRBJ1-1; D remains ambiguous. Trimming cost V 2 bases and J 4 bases, with 11 bases left between them. The germline CDR1 and CDR2 sequences are MDHEN and SYDVKM. The CDR3 sequence is 14 residues long.

The CDR3 spells CASLAAATDTQYF. In DNA form, the CDR3 reads TGCGCCAGTCTAGCGGCAGCCACAGATACGCAGTATTTT. The chain has TRBV5-1 and TRBJ2-3; the match to TRBD2 covers 7 bases. The CDR3 contains 13 residues. V trimming: 8 bases; J trimming: 2 bases; junction bases outside the gene matches: 5. Germline assignment: CDR1 SGHRS and CDR2 YFSETQ.

V usage is TRBV29-1 and J usage is TRBJ1-6, with D perhaps matching TRBD1 (6 bases). Trimming pared 4 bases from V and 6 bases from J, leaving 13 bases between. In germline, CDR1 is SQVTM, CDR2 ANQGSEA. The length of the CDR3 is 14 residues. DNA for the CDR3: TGCAGCGTTGCGTCAGGGGCGACTAATTCACCCCTCCACTTT. Its protein product is CSVASGATNSPLHF.

The gene calls are TRBV9 and TRBJ1-2, with no clear D. CDR3 length: 14 amino acids. V was cut by 6 bases and J by 8 bases, with 20 bases left in between. Germline V gives CDR1 SGDLS, CDR2 YYNGEE. As DNA, the CDR3 is TGTGCCAGCAAGAAGCAGGATGTTGGTCCGGGCTACACCTTC. This codes for CASKKQDVGPGYTF.